This T cell receptor beta chain stems from a study of T-cell memory formation after mild COVID-19. In its sample, this clonotype was seen a few times. Germline CDR1 and CDR2: SGHRS and YFSETQ. The V and J ends lost 2 bases and 5 bases respectively, with 13 bases between them. The CDR3 spans 14 residues. TCRdb itself ran the 5' RACE reads through MiXCR, one entry per CDR3 protein. The table has about 57,000 distinct CDR3 sequences, 9% to 15% seen once. The source material was PBMCs or a T cell subset sorted from them (not recorded which). The chain employs TRBV5-1 and TRBJ1-2, with D hard to call. The TCR originated in a man between 18 and 35 years old who had mild COVID-19 (a few samples of this study predate the infection). Cell type and time point are not known. The CDR3 protein is CASSFAAGSYGYTF. The DNA for the CDR3 is TGCGCCAGCAGCTTTGCGGCGGGAAGTTATGGCTACACCTTC.